The next 6 T cell receptor beta chains were all read from a single sample in a study of shared clonotypes between healthy human individuals. Libraries were prepared by immunoSEQ multiplex PCR; TCRdb keeps only in-frame clonotypes and omits some of them. The sample has more than 2,000,000 clones, around nine tenths seen once; the top ten hold 0.11% to 0.15%. Material for sequencing was naive CD4+ T cells sorted from blood. Subset reported: CD45RA+ positively selected. All receptors come from a man aged 18 to 30 in good health.

The chain uses TRBV10-3 and TRBJ1-1; no clear D. The length of the CDR3 is 13 residues. V lost 8 bases to trimming and J lost 5 bases, with 15 bases between them. CDR1 and CDR2 from the germline V gene are ENHRY and SYGVKD. CDR3 bases: TGTGCCATCGGCCCGGATAAGGGTACTGAAGCTTTCTTT. It encodes CAIGPDKGTEAFF.

This chain connects TRBV19 to TRBJ2-5; TRBD2 aligns across 8 bases. Looked up from germline, CDR1 is LNHDA and CDR2 is SQIVND (reference sequence). The junction had 10 bases not matched to a gene; V was cut back by 5 bases and J by 5 bases. The CDR3 contains 15 residues. The CDR3 DNA reads TGTGCCAGTAGTCCTGGGACACGGGGGGGTGAGACCCAGTACTTC. Protein: CASSPGTRGGETQYF. Full variable domain (rest looked up from reference TRBV19 and TRBJ2-5): DGGITQSPKYLFRKEGQNVTLSCEQNLNHDAMYWYRQDPGQGLRLIYYSQIVNDFQKGDIAEGYSVSREKKESFPLTVTSAQKNPTAFYLCASSPGTRGGETQYFGPGTRLLVL.

The chain links TRBV18 to TRBJ1-6; D is uncertain. This CDR3 has 15 amino acids. The germline gives CDR1 KGHSH, CDR2 LQKENI. The V and J ends lost 3 bases and 3 bases respectively, with 9 bases between them. CDR3 coding DNA: TGTGCCAGCTCACCCTCGATTATCTATAATTCACCCCTCCACTTT. Translating it yields CASSPSIIYNSPLHF.

V usage is TRBV2 and J usage is TRBJ1-5; TRBD1 agrees at 8 bases. CDR1 SNHLY and CDR2 FYNNEI come from the germline V gene. Germline trimming cut 3 bases from V and 2 bases from J; bases unmatched to any gene: 3. The CDR3 loop spans 15 amino acids. Here the CDR3 reads CASSEDRAGNQPQHF. DNA for the CDR3: TGTGCCAGCAGTGAGGACAGGGCGGGCAATCAGCCCCAGCATTTT.

The V gene is TRBV30, the J gene TRBJ2-1, with 7 bases identical to TRBD1. The germline CDR1 and CDR2 sequences are GTSNPN and SVGIG (reference sequence). The length of the CDR3 is 13 residues. Trimming at V came to 0 bases and at J to 10 bases, leaving 6 bases not matched to a gene. CDR3 sequence (DNA): TGTGCCTGGAGTGTAAACAGGGGATACGAGCAGTTCTTC. Residues: CAWSVNRGYEQFF.

The chain is built from TRBV5-1 and TRBJ1-1, with D possibly matching TRBD1 (6 bases). The CDR3 length is 15 residues. Germline CDR1 and CDR2: SGHRS and YFSETQ. V was cut by 6 bases and J by 1 base, with 16 bases left in between. In DNA, the CDR3 is TGCGCCAGCACGGCGAGTCCGACAGGGAACACTGAAGCTTTCTTT. Translated, it gives CASTASPTGNTEAFF.